Presented here are 24 T cell receptor beta chains from one specimen sequenced in a study of liver allograft versus peripheral blood T cells. Study summary: What was compared were the T cell receptor repertoires in transplanted livers and those in the peripheral blood of recipients.

TCRdb re-derived calls from the reads in MiXCR, one entry per CDR3 protein. The sample shows roughly 14,000 distinct CDR3 sequences, approximately 20% of them seen only once. These receptor sequences come from a human patient who had a liver transplant. Some T cells may be the graft donor's.

By share, this clonotype counts as medium-sized. This chain links TRBV18 with TRBJ1-4; 9 bases fit TRBD1. J gave up 7 bases and V 5 bases, and 2 bases lay outside the gene matches. The CDR3 covers 13 residues. CDR1 is KGHSH and CDR2 is LQKENI in the germline V gene. In DNA, the CDR3 is TGTGCCAGCTCAGGGACAGGGCCTGAAAAACTGTTTTTT. It encodes CASSGTGPEKLFF.

Within the sample, this clonotype is medium-sized. This chain links TRBV19 with TRBJ1-1; possible D gene TRBD1, 6 bases. Germline lookup yields CDR1 LNHDA and CDR2 SQIVND (reference sequence). CDR3 length equals 15 residues. The ends were cut back, 4 bases at V and 0 bases at J, with 12 bases in the middle. The CDR3 DNA sequence: TGTGCCAGTAGTAGACAGGATTTCTTGAACACTGAAGCTTTCTTT. Translation: CASSRQDFLNTEAFF.

The chain couples TRBV20-1 to TRBJ1-2; 8 positions match TRBD1. This CDR3 is 14 amino acids long. Trimming removed 0 bases from V and 4 bases from J; junction bases left unmatched: 4. Looked up from germline, CDR1 is DFQATT and CDR2 is SNEGSKA (reference sequence). For the CDR3, the DNA is TGCAGTGCTAGAGATACAGGGGGTGCCTATGGCTACACCTTC. It is translated as CSARDTGGAYGYTF.

This clonotype was found a few times. The chain employs TRBV19 and TRBJ2-4; D perhaps matches TRBD2 (5 bases). Trimming stripped 3 bases from V and 2 bases from J, with 17 bases between. The CDR3 is made up of 17 amino acids. CDR1 and CDR2 from the germline V gene are LNHDA and SQIVND (reference sequence). The CDR3 bases are TGTGCCAGTAGTATTAGTGCTTCGGGATCTACCAAAAACATTCAGTACTTC. Its translation: CASSISASGSTKNIQYF.

This clonotype came up a few times. The chain employs TRBV5-4 and TRBJ1-3; D is ambiguous. CDR3 length equals 15 residues. Per the germline V gene, CDR1 is SGHNT and CDR2 is YYREEE (reference sequence). The V end lost 3 bases, the J end lost 0 bases, and 10 bases lay between the germline ends. CDR3 bases: TGTGCCAGCAGCTCGGCAACTAGCTCTGGAAACACCATATATTTT. Protein product: CASSSATSSGNTIYF.

By sample share, this clonotype is medium-sized. This sequence joins TRBV6-6 and TRBJ2-3; TRBD1 matches at 9 bases. CDR3 length equals 15 residues. The V and J ends lost 0 bases and 5 bases, in that order; junction bases with no gene match: 3. Germline CDR1 reads MNHNY; CDR2 reads SVGAGI (reference sequence). The CDR3 nucleotides are TGTGCCAGCAGTTACTCCTGGACAGGGGAAGATACGCAGTATTTT. Protein product: CASSYSWTGEDTQYF.

Sample share makes this clonotype medium-sized (0.01 to 0.1%). The J gene is TRBJ1-4, the V gene TRBV6-1; TRBD1 might be the D (6 bases). Germline V gene sequence: CDR1 MNHNS, CDR2 SASEGT. The CDR3 spans 15 residues. Between the trimmed V and J ends, which lost 6 bases and 7 bases, there was a span of 18 bases. CDR3 loop: CASSPAGGSGEKLFF. The CDR3 nucleotides read TGTGCCAGCAGCCCTGCGGGGGGCTCGGGTGAAAAACTGTTTTTT.

Relative to its sample, this clonotype is medium-sized. The chain employs TRBV29-1 and TRBJ1-2; TRBD1 matches at 10 bases. There are 13 residues in the CDR3. After removal of 6 bases from V and 5 bases from J, the junction contained 6 bases not matched to a gene. Germline assignment: CDR1 SQVTM and CDR2 ANQGSEA. CDR3 residues: CSVGWTGGYGYTF. CDR3 bases: TGCAGCGTGGGATGGACAGGGGGATATGGCTACACCTTC.

The chain uses TRBV19 and TRBJ1-5; D may be TRBD1 (5 bases). Between the trimmed V and J ends, which lost 2 bases and 4 bases, there was a span of 6 bases. The CDR3 is made up of 13 amino acids. Germline V gives CDR1 LNHDA, CDR2 SQIVND (reference sequence). CDR3: CASSIWGNQPQHF. CDR3 bases: TGTGCCAGTAGTATATGGGGGAATCAGCCCCAGCATTTT.

This chain connects TRBV5-6 to TRBJ1-2, with D maybe TRBD1 (5 bases). The V and J ends lost 4 bases and 3 bases respectively, with 13 bases between them. The germline V gene encodes CDR1 SGHDT and CDR2 YYEEEE. The CDR3 is 14 residues long. The CDR3 loop is CASSPQGPYYGYTF. DNA for the CDR3: TGTGCCAGCAGCCCGCAGGGACCCTACTATGGCTACACCTTC.

This clonotype has more than one count but fewer than ten. V and J are TRBV7-9 and TRBJ1-2, with TRBD1 as a possible D gene (6 bases). The CDR3 length is 14 residues. Trimming left V 3 bases short and J 10 bases short, with 18 bases between. Germline V lookup: CDR1 SEHNR, CDR2 FQNEAQ (reference sequence). The CDR3 loop is CASSFSDRLKDYTF. The CDR3 DNA reads as TGTGCCAGCAGCTTCTCGGACAGACTGAAGGACTACACCTTC. Variable domain in full (rest from reference TRBV7-9 and TRBJ1-2): DTGVSQNPRHKITKRGQNVTFRCDPISEHNRLYWYRQTLGQGPEFLTYFQNEAQLEKSRLLSDRFSAERPKGSFSTLEIQRTEQGDSAMYLCASSFSDRLKDYTFGSGTRLTVV.

This clonotype counts as medium-sized. The chain carries TRBV18 and TRBJ1-3; maybe TRBD1 (5 bases). This CDR3 is built from 16 residues. The V end was cut by 3 bases, the J end by 0 bases, with 12 bases between. The germline V gene encodes CDR1 KGHSH and CDR2 LQKENI. In nucleotides, the CDR3 is TGTGCCAGCTCACCCTACGACAGCTCCTCTGGAAACACCATATATTTT. Its translation is CASSPYDSSSGNTIYF.

The V call is TRBV18, the J call TRBJ2-7, with no clear D. This CDR3 spans 13 amino acids. With 0 bases removed from V and 3 bases from J, the gap between germline ends came to 6 bases. CDR1 is KGHSH and CDR2 is LQKENI in the germline V gene. The DNA for the CDR3 is TGTGCCAGCTCACCACCGGGGAACTACGAGCAGTACTTC. Its protein product is CASSPPGNYEQYF.

This clonotype was recorded many times. The chain couples TRBV11-2 to TRBJ1-2, with TRBD1 as a possible D gene (5 bases). V lost 6 bases to trimming and J lost 0 bases, with 17 bases between them. This CDR3 is built from 16 residues. Germline V gives CDR1 SGHAT, CDR2 FQNNGV. CDR3 in DNA: TGTGCCAGCAGGAACGGGTACGGGGGAGCTAACTATGGCTACACCTTC. The encoded protein is CASRNGYGGANYGYTF.

This clonotype was counted only a few times. This chain links TRBV5-4 with TRBJ1-1; D remains unclear. The length of the CDR3 is 14 residues. Germline CDR1 SGHNT, CDR2 YYREEE (reference sequence). The V end was cut by 5 bases, the J end by 3 bases, with 14 bases between. CDR3 amino acids: CASRRASRDTEAFF. For the CDR3, the DNA is TGTGCCAGCAGGCGGGCCTCTCGGGACACTGAAGCTTTCTTT.

This clonotype is medium-sized (0.01 to 0.1%). The V call is TRBV18, the J call TRBJ1-1; D unresolved. The germline V gene encodes CDR1 KGHSH and CDR2 LQKENI. The CDR3 sequence is 12 residues long. V gave up 3 bases and J gave up 8 bases, with 10 bases separating them. The CDR3: CASSPMGFEAFF. The DNA of the CDR3 is TGTGCCAGCTCACCTATGGGGTTCGAAGCTTTCTTT. The full variable domain, in which reference TRBV18 and TRBJ1-1 provide the parts outside the CDR3, is NAGVMQNPRHLVRRRGQEARLRCSPMKGHSHVYWYRQLPEEGLKFMVYLQKENIIDESGMPKERFSAEFPKEGPSILRIQQVVRGDSAAYFCASSPMGFEAFFGQGTRLTVV.

This clonotype was seen more than once but under ten times. The chain employs TRBV19 and TRBJ2-7; D is perhaps TRBD2 (6 bases). Trimming removed 2 bases at V and 12 bases at J, with 14 bases between. This CDR3 has 12 residues. Germline V gene sequence: CDR1 LNHDA, CDR2 SQIVND (reference sequence). The CDR3 DNA reads as TGTGCCAGTAGTATAACGGGGGTGCGGGCGTACTTC. It encodes CASSITGVRAYF.

V usage is TRBV2 and J usage is TRBJ1-2, with TRBD1 matching over 7 bases. CDR1 and CDR2 from the germline V gene are SNHLY and FYNNEI. The J segment lost 6 bases and the V segment lost 6 bases, leaving 7 bases of the junction unmatched. The CDR3 contains 13 residues. CDR3 bases: TGTGCCAGCAGGCCCAGGGGGATGGATGGCTACACCTTC. It is translated as CASRPRGMDGYTF. The full variable domain, in which reference TRBV2 and TRBJ1-2 provide the parts outside the CDR3, is EPEVTQTPSHQVTQMGQEVILRCVPISNHLYFYWYRQILGQKVEFLVSFYNNEISEKSEIFDDQFSVERPDGSNFTLKIRSTKLEDSAMYFCASRPRGMDGYTFGSGTRLTVV.

This clonotype occurred a few times. The rearrangement uses TRBV20-1 and TRBJ1-2; D is possibly TRBD1 (6 bases). Trimming removed 2 bases at V and 4 bases at J, with 11 bases between. The CDR3 spans 13 residues. CDR1 DFQATT and CDR2 SNEGSKA come from the germline V gene (reference sequence). The CDR3 is CSARSGASYGYTF. DNA for the CDR3: TGCAGTGCTAGATCAGGGGCCAGCTATGGCTACACCTTC.

In this sample, this clonotype turned up a few times. The chain links TRBV19 to TRBJ1-1; perhaps TRBD1 as D (5 bases). Between the trimmed V and J ends, which lost 1 base and 4 bases, there was a span of 16 bases. The CDR3 consists of 16 residues. Per germline, CDR1 LNHDA and CDR2 SQIVND (reference sequence). The CDR3 reads CASSIGRDRGPTEAFF. CDR3 in DNA: TGTGCCAGTAGTATAGGAAGAGACCGGGGCCCCACTGAAGCTTTCTTT.

This sequence joins TRBV18 and TRBJ2-1; 13 bases align to TRBD2. There are 17 residues in the CDR3. The V segment lost 1 base and the J segment 8 bases; nucleotides outside the gene matches: 8. Germline values: CDR1 KGHSH, CDR2 LQKENI. CDR3 DNA: TGTGCCAGCTCACCACGAGGGACTAGCGGGGTCCCCTATGAGCAGTTCTTC. Translating gives CASSPRGTSGVPYEQFF.

This clonotype was found a few times. J is TRBJ2-3 and V is TRBV15, with 10 bases aligning to TRBD2. After removal of 1 base from V and 5 bases from J, the junction contained 12 bases not matched to a gene. CDR1 LNHNV and CDR2 YYDKDF come from the germline V gene (reference sequence). The CDR3 length is 18 residues. In nucleotides, the CDR3 is TGTGCCACCAGCAGAGCCAAGCTTAGCGGGGGGCGGGGAGATACGCAGTATTTT. Protein product: CATSRAKLSGGRGDTQYF.

This clonotype was counted many times. CDR3 sequence reads: CASSLSGTVMNTEAFF. The CDR3 DNA reads TGTGCCAGCAGTTTATCGGGGACAGTTATGAACACTGAAGCTTTCTTT. J is TRBJ1-1 and V is TRBV27, with 7 bases lining up with TRBD1. J was trimmed by 0 bases and V by 0 bases; bases with no gene match: 4. Germline CDR1 and CDR2: MNHEY and SMNVEV (reference sequence). This CDR3 spans 16 amino acids.

The rearrangement uses TRBV20-1 and TRBJ1-5, with D hard to call. This CDR3 spans 15 amino acids. CDR1 and CDR2 (germline): DFQATT, SNEGSKA (reference sequence). V shed 4 bases and J shed 0 bases, with 13 bases lying between them. In DNA, the CDR3 is TGCAGTGCTAAGGGTTGGGAATATAGCAATCAGCCCCAGCATTTT. Protein product: CSAKGWEYSNQPQHF.